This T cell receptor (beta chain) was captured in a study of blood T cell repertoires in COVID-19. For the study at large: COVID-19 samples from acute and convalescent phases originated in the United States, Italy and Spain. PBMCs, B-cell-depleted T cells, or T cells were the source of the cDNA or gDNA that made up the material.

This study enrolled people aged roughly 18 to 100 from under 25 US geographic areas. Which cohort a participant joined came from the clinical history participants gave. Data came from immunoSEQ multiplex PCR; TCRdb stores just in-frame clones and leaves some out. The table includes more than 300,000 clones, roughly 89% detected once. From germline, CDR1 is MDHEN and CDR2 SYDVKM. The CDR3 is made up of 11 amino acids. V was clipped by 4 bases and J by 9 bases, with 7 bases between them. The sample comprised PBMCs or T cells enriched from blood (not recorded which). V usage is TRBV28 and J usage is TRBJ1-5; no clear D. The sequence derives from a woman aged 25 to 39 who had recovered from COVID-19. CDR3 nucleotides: TGTGCCAGCAGTTCTATCCGGCCCCAGCATTTT. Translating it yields CASSSIRPQHF.